The sequence of this T cell receptor (beta chain) was determined in a study of PD-1 blockade in classical Hodgkin lymphoma. The wider study: Patients were dosed intravenously with nivolumab at 3 mg/kg every 2 weeks. Findings and caveats of the study: Newly diagnosed patients reportedly trailed healthy donors in baseline TCR diversity.

To note about this clone: What it binds is unknown.

Described time point: cycle 4 day 1 (C4D1), after less than 7 weeks of nivolumab. Each and every patient relapsed after autologous stem cell transplantation, and patients got differing brentuximab vedotin exposure. Clones were read by immunoSEQ multiplex PCR, and TCRdb kept only the in-frame ones, dropping some. This table holds roughly 60,000 clones, about 89% found once. CDR3 length equals 13 residues. In germline, CDR1 is MNHNS, CDR2 SASEGT. V was pared by 7 bases and J by 8 bases, with 14 bases between. This rearrangement joins TRBV6-1 to TRBJ1-4; D uncertain. The sample in question was peripheral blood mononuclear cells (PBMCs), obtained before the fourth cycle of nivolumab. The clonotype comes from a human donor with classical Hodgkin lymphoma. The CDR3 DNA reads TGTGCCAGCAACCGACTACTCGGGGAAAAACTGTTTTTT. The encoded protein is CASNRLLGEKLFF.